The sequence of this T cell receptor (beta chain) was determined in a study of cytomegalovirus exposure and HLA in healthy donors. This CDR3 has 15 amino acids. The germline V gene has CDR1 SEHNR and CDR2 FQNEAQ (reference sequence). Study-wide results and caveats: Usually a TCR sequence was rare, but some public TCRs were found in many donors.

Comments on this clone: Its antigen is still unknown.

Use of 60 Vbeta and 13 Jbeta primers characterized the PCR. The method was immunoSEQ multiplex PCR; TCRdb's version includes in-frame clones alone and lacks a portion of them. Of about 140,000 clones in the sample, around 80% were seen once. The rearrangement links TRBV7-9 to TRBJ2-5, with D tentatively TRBD2 (5 bases). The tail of the sequence fits TRBJ2-7 better, so the J call may be wrong. The sequence came from a woman between 35 and 50 years old in good health and CMV-seronegative. Sequencing was done on a sample of PBMCs. The CDR3 reads CASSLGVAYPYEQYF. CDR3 DNA: TGTGCCAGCAGCTTAGGAGTAGCGTACCCCTACGAGCAGTACTTC.